Each of the 27 T cell receptor beta chains below was sequenced from the same sample in a study of blood T cell repertoires in COVID-19. Profiling relied on immunoSEQ multiplex PCR, and the TCRdb table lists in-frame clones only, not all of them. The sample lists 340,000 or so clones, about 86% occurring once. Specimen: PBMCs or T cells enriched from blood (not recorded which). The receptors originated from a woman between 40 and 50 years old with acute COVID-19.

The V gene is TRBV27, the J gene TRBJ2-1; 7 bases agree with TRBD1. The V gene end was trimmed by 7 bases and the J gene end by 4 bases; junction bases not matched to a gene: 10. The CDR3 totals 15 residues. Germline V gives CDR1 MNHEY, CDR2 SMNVEV (reference sequence). The CDR3 DNA reads TGTGCCAGCACCCCGCTGGACAGGCCATACAATGAGCAGTTCTTC. Protein sequence: CASTPLDRPYNEQFF.

V and J are TRBV7-9 and TRBJ1-6; no clear D gene. V lost 0 bases to trimming and J lost 7 bases, with 16 bases between them. Germline V gives CDR1 SEHNR, CDR2 FQNEAQ (reference sequence). This CDR3 is 17 amino acids long. This chain's CDR3 is CASSLATTFERNSPLHF. The CDR3 DNA follows: TGTGCCAGCAGCTTAGCGACTACCTTTGAACGAAATTCACCCCTCCACTTT.

This rearrangement joins TRBV7-8 to TRBJ2-7; tentatively, D is TRBD1 (6 bases). Trimming removed 6 bases at V and 6 bases at J, with 15 bases between. This CDR3 contains 13 residues. CDR1 and CDR2 (germline): SGHVS, FQNEAQ. In nucleotides, the CDR3 is TGTGCCAGCAGTAAACAGGGAGTCCGCGAGCAGTACTTC. This gives the protein CASSKQGVREQYF. Looking up the rest from reference TRBV7-8 and TRBJ2-7 gives the full variable domain: GAGVSQSPRYKVAKRGQDVALRCDPISGHVSLFWYQQALGQGPEFLTYFQNEAQLDKSGLPSDRFFAERPEGSVSTLKIQRTQQEDSAVYLCASSKQGVREQYFGPGTRLTVT.

The chain links TRBV6-1 to TRBJ2-7; no firm D call. CDR1 is MNHNS and CDR2 is SASEGT in the germline V gene. V lost 2 bases and J lost 0, with 8 bases in between. The CDR3 totals 14 residues. The CDR3 loop reads CASSETAFSYEQYF. In nucleotides, the CDR3 is TGTGCCAGCAGTGAAACAGCCTTCTCCTACGAGCAGTACTTC.

This chain connects TRBV29-1 to TRBJ1-1; the match to TRBD1 covers 7 bases. The CDR3 runs to 14 residues. The germline gives CDR1 SQVTM, CDR2 ANQGSEA. The V and J ends lost 4 bases and 4 bases, in that order; junction bases with no gene match: 9. The CDR3: CSVAPRQGGTEAFF. The CDR3 nucleotides are TGCAGCGTTGCCCCACGGCAGGGGGGCACTGAAGCTTTCTTT. The full variable domain, its missing parts supplied by reference TRBV29-1 and TRBJ1-1, is SAVISQKPSRDICQRGTSLTIQCQVDSQVTMMFWYRQQPGQSLTLIATANQGSEATYESGFVIDKFPISRPNLTFSTLTVSNMSPEDSSIYLCSVAPRQGGTEAFFGQGTRLTVV.

The V and J genes are TRBV6-5 and TRBJ2-2; D is unclear. The CDR3 is made up of 13 amino acids. Germline V lookup: CDR1 MNHEY, CDR2 SVGAGI. V was cut by 7 bases and J by 1 base, with 7 bases left in between. DNA for the CDR3: TGTGCCAGCACCCGACAGAACACCGGGGAGCTGTTTTTT. Its translation: CASTRQNTGELFF.

A single count supports this clone. This rearrangement joins TRBV3-1 (or the pseudogene TRBV3-2) to TRBJ1-2, with D possibly TRBD1 on 5 matching bases. V lost 4 bases to trimming and J lost 8 bases, with 26 bases between them. The CDR3 length is 17 residues. Per germline, CDR1 LGHDT and CDR2 YNNKEL (reference sequence). The CDR3 DNA sequence: TGTGCCAGCAGCCCGTCGCATTACAGGAATACTATGCGGGGCTACACCTTC. Residues: CASSPSHYRNTMRGYTF.

The rearrangement uses TRBV5-4 and TRBJ2-3; 14 nucleotides agree with TRBD2. The V segment lost 4 bases and the J segment 1 base; nucleotides outside the gene matches: 8. Germline CDR1 reads SGHNT; CDR2 reads YYREEE (reference sequence). The CDR3 has 18 amino acids. CDR3 in DNA: TGTGCCAGCAGCCCGGGACTAGCGGGAGCGTCGGGCACAGATACGCAGTATTTT. The encoded protein is CASSPGLAGASGTDTQYF.

CDR3 protein: CASGFRAGYDTQYF. The DNA for the CDR3 is TGTGCTAGTGGTTTTCGGGCAGGGTACGATACGCAGTATTTT. This chain connects TRBV12-5 to TRBJ2-3, with D tentatively TRBD1 (5 bases). Germline CDR1 LGHNT, CDR2 FRNRAP. This CDR3 has 14 amino acids. Trimming took off 3 bases at V and 6 bases at J, with 13 bases between the two ends. Together with reference TRBV12-5 and TRBJ2-3, the CDR3 gives the full variable domain: DARVTQTPRHKVTEMGQEVTMRCQPILGHNTVFWYRQTMMQGLELLAYFRNRAPLDDSGMPKDRFSAEMPDATLATLKIQPSEPRDSAVYFCASGFRAGYDTQYFGPGTRLTVL.

This clone was seen only once. The chain uses TRBV5-6 and TRBJ2-1; maybe TRBD2 (6 bases). The germline V gene has CDR1 SGHDT and CDR2 YYEEEE. This CDR3 is built from 16 residues. The germline V and J ends were trimmed by 6 bases and 0 bases, with 16 bases remaining between them. CDR3: CASTVGGAFSYNEQFF. CDR3 DNA: TGTGCCAGCACCGTTGGCGGGGCCTTCTCCTACAATGAGCAGTTCTTC. The entire variable domain, with the rest obtained from reference TRBV5-6 and TRBJ2-1, is as follows: DAGVTQSPTHLIKTRGQQVTLRCSPKSGHDTVSWYQQALGQGPQFIFQYYEEEERQRGNFPDRFSGHQFPNYSSELNVNALLLGDSALYLCASTVGGAFSYNEQFFGPGTRLTVL.

The chain combines TRBV5-5 with TRBJ2-1, with 11 bases lining up with TRBD2. The ends lost 0 bases at V and 0 bases at J; junction bases unmatched: 11. Germline V gene sequence: CDR1 SGHKS, CDR2 YYEKEE (reference sequence). This CDR3 has 20 residues. The CDR3 here is CASSLARVAGGPSSYNEQFF. CDR3 DNA: TGTGCCAGCAGCTTGGCCAGAGTAGCGGGGGGGCCGAGCTCCTACAATGAGCAGTTCTTC.

The V and J genes are TRBV18 and TRBJ2-5; D is possibly TRBD1 (6 bases). CDR3 size: 15 residues. Germline V gene data show CDR1 as KGHSH and CDR2 as LQKENI. Trimming left V 3 bases short and J 5 bases short, with 16 bases between. The CDR3: CASSPRDTSLETQYF. CDR3 DNA: TGTGCCAGCTCACCTCGGGACACTTCACTGGAGACCCAGTACTTC.

V is TRBV3-1 (or the pseudogene TRBV3-2) and J is TRBJ1-1; TRBD1 aligns across 7 bases. Germline V gives CDR1 LGHDT, CDR2 YNNKEL (reference sequence). Unmatched junction bases numbered 12, after V lost 1 base and J lost 4 bases. The CDR3 loop spans 17 amino acids. CDR3 loop: CASSQGQGRTTGTEAFF. The CDR3 DNA follows: TGTGCCAGCAGCCAAGGACAGGGTCGGACCACGGGCACTGAAGCTTTCTTT.

The chain carries TRBV28 and TRBJ1-2; maybe TRBD1 (6 bases). This CDR3 is built from 15 residues. The ends were cut back, 3 bases at V and 8 bases at J, with 19 bases in the middle. CDR1 and CDR2 from the germline V gene are MDHEN and SYDVKM. Here the CDR3 reads CASSFPNDRPGGYTF. DNA of the CDR3: TGTGCCAGCAGTTTCCCCAATGACAGGCCAGGCGGCTACACCTTC.

A word on this clone: One end of the junction is discordant with germline, which a read error may explain. V and J are TRBV7-7 and TRBJ2-1, with TRBD1 matching over 11 bases. Germline values: CDR1 SSHAT, CDR2 FNYEAQ (reference sequence). This CDR3 region has 13 residues. CDR3: CASSLGQGAEQFF. The DNA of the CDR3 is TGTGCTAGCAGCTTAGGACAGGGGGCAGAGCAGTTCTTC.

The chain uses TRBV7-2 and TRBJ2-1; 7 bases are shared with TRBD2. The CDR3 totals 15 residues. Germline CDR1 reads SGHTA; CDR2 reads FQGNSA. J was trimmed by 8 bases and V by 0 bases; bases with no gene match: 7. The DNA for the CDR3 is TGTGCCAGCAGCTTAGCCTCGGGAGGCCCACATGAGCAGTTCTTC. Amino acids: CASSLASGGPHEQFF.

The V and J genes are TRBV6-5 and TRBJ1-5; the D is unclear. CDR3 length: 15 amino acids. V gave up 6 bases and J gave up 5 bases, with 17 bases separating them. Per the germline V gene, CDR1 is MNHEY and CDR2 is SVGAGI. Written as DNA, the CDR3 is TGTGCCAGCAGCACCGACCGGGGAGGGCATCAGCCCCAGCATTTT. Protein: CASSTDRGGHQPQHF.

This sequence joins TRBV29-1 and TRBJ2-7; the D gene is possibly TRBD2 (5 bases). The CDR3 totals 21 residues. Looked up from germline, CDR1 is SQVTM and CDR2 is ANQGSEA. Trimming removed 4 bases from V and 9 bases from J, with 43 bases in between. The CDR3 bases are TGCAGCGTTGTGCGGCGAAGGCTGGATGAGATTAACCGGAGAATTAACCGGGGGCAGTACTTC. This encodes CSVVRRRLDEINRRINRGQYF.

The chain carries TRBV18 and TRBJ1-5; the D is unclear. Germline CDR1 is KGHSH and CDR2 is LQKENI. V gave up 3 bases and J gave up 6 bases, with 9 bases separating them. There are 13 residues in the CDR3. CDR3 nucleotides: TGTGCCAGCTCACCTGAGATCGGTCAGCCCCAGCATTTT. As protein: CASSPEIGQPQHF.

The gene calls are TRBV7-2 and TRBJ1-2, with D uncertain. Trimming stripped 1 base from V and 9 bases from J, with 12 bases between. In germline, CDR1 is SGHTA, CDR2 FQGNSA. This CDR3 is 13 amino acids long. The CDR3 is CASSLGYSARYTF. The CDR3 DNA reads TGTGCCAGCAGCTTAGGGTACAGTGCGCGCTACACCTTC.

This clone showed up just a few times. The chain combines TRBV5-1 with TRBJ2-5; perhaps TRBD2 as D (5 bases). V was clipped by 4 bases and J by 5 bases, with 9 bases between them. CDR1 SGHRS and CDR2 YFSETQ come from the germline V gene. This CDR3 comprises 12 residues. This chain's CDR3 is CASSPSGETQYF. In nucleotides, the CDR3 is TGCGCCAGCAGCCCCTCGGGGGAGACCCAGTACTTC. The full variable domain, its missing parts supplied by reference TRBV5-1 and TRBJ2-5, is KAGVTQTPRYLIKTRGQQVTLSCSPISGHRSVSWYQQTPGQGLQFLFEYFSETQRNKGNFPGRFSGRQFSNSRSEMNVSTLELGDSALYLCASSPSGETQYFGPGTRLLVL.

The V call is TRBV5-5, the J call TRBJ2-7; no firm D call. The CDR3 sequence is 15 residues long. Trimming pared 0 bases from V and 0 bases from J, leaving 10 bases between. Germline V CDR1 and CDR2: SGHKS, YYEKEE (reference sequence). CDR3 protein: CASSLAEYSSYEQYF. CDR3 nucleotide sequence: TGTGCCAGCAGCTTGGCTGAGTACAGCTCCTACGAGCAGTACTTC.

This chain uses TRBV6-1 with TRBJ1-5, with D perhaps matching TRBD1 (6 bases). This CDR3 comprises 16 residues. Germline CDR1 and CDR2: MNHNS and SASEGT. The V gene lost 4 bases and the J gene lost 4 bases, with 17 bases spanning the gap. Here the CDR3 reads CASSGGSGGPNQPQHF. CDR3 DNA sequence: TGTGCCAGCAGTGGAGGCTCGGGGGGCCCGAATCAGCCCCAGCATTTT.

This chain connects TRBV7-9 to TRBJ1-2; TRBD1 agrees at 9 bases. V was pared by 5 bases and J by 4 bases, with 8 bases of the junction left unmatched. This CDR3 is 15 amino acids long. Per the germline V gene, CDR1 is SEHNR and CDR2 is FQNEAQ (reference sequence). Written as DNA, the CDR3 is TGTGCCAGCAGCCTCACAGGGGGCGCGGGCTATGGCTACACCTTC. Protein sequence: CASSLTGGAGYGYTF.

This clone has only one observation. This chain uses TRBV28 with TRBJ2-3; the D is unclear. The CDR3 is 14 residues long. Germline V gives CDR1 MDHEN, CDR2 SYDVKM. The V end lost 6 bases, the J end lost 2 bases, and 12 bases lay between the germline ends. CDR3 loop: CASSQVRLTDTQYF. CDR3 coding DNA: TGTGCCAGCAGCCAAGTGCGCCTCACAGATACGCAGTATTTT. The full variable domain, its missing parts supplied by reference TRBV28 and TRBJ2-3, is DVKVTQSSRYLVKRTGEKVFLECVQDMDHENMFWYRQDPGLGLRLIYFSYDVKMKEKGDIPEGYSVSREKKERFSLILESASTNQTSMYLCASSQVRLTDTQYFGPGTRLTVL.

This chain's CDR3 is CASSLGQGRGNTEAFF. Written as DNA, the CDR3 is TGTGCCAGCAGCCTTGGACAGGGTAGGGGGAACACTGAAGCTTTCTTT. The chain is built from TRBV13 and TRBJ1-1; TRBD1 aligns across 8 bases. Trimming cost V 5 bases and J 1 base; bases outside gene matches: 9. The CDR3 covers 16 residues. Germline V CDR1 and CDR2: PRHDT, FYEKMQ (reference sequence). The whole variable domain, remainder taken from reference TRBV13 and TRBJ1-1, is AAGVIQSPRHLIKEKRETATLKCYPIPRHDTVYWYQQGPGQDPQFLISFYEKMQSDKGSIPDRFSAQQFSDYHSELNMSSLELGDSALYFCASSLGQGRGNTEAFFGQGTRLTVV.

The chain employs TRBV4-3 and TRBJ1-2; possibly TRBD1 for D (5 bases). The CDR3 is 14 residues long. Germline CDR1 is LGHNA and CDR2 is YSLEER. Trimming stripped 4 bases from V and 2 bases from J, with 11 bases between. CDR3 loop: CASSRNQGNYGYTF. DNA of the CDR3: TGCGCCAGCAGCCGGAATCAGGGAAACTATGGCTACACCTTC.